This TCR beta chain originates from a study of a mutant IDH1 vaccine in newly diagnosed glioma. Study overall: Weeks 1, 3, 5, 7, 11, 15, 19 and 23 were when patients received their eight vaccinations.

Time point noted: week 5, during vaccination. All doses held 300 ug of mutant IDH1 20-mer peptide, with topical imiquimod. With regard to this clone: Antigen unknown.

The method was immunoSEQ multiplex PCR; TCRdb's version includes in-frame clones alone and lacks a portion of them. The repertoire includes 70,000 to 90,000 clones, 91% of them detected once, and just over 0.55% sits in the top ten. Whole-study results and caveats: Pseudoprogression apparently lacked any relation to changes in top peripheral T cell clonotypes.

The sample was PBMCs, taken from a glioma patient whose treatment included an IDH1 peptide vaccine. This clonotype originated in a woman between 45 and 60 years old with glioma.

CDR3 loop: CASRLGPWGGVRTDTQYF. CDR3 nucleotide sequence: TGTGCAAGTCGCTTAGGCCCCTGGGGGGGAGTTCGCACAGATACGCAGTATTTT. The chain joins TRBV12-2 to TRBJ2-3; no check of the table's D call, TRBD2, against the DNA was made. TRBV12-2 is a documented pseudogene. This CDR3 spans 18 amino acids.